Following are 32 T cell receptor beta chains from one sample sequenced in a study of PD-L1 blockade in urothelial cancer. Measured with immunoSEQ multiplex PCR; TCRdb has only the in-frame clones, and not every one. The repertoire holds tens of thousands of clones, with approximately 86% as singletons. The input for sequencing was PBMCs, taken around atezolizumab (anti-PD-L1) treatment. Receptor source: a woman between 65 and 79 years old with urothelial cancer.

This clone was found once. The J gene is TRBJ2-1, the V gene TRBV19; 7 bases match TRBD2. Germline CDR1 reads LNHDA; CDR2 reads SQIVND (reference sequence). The junction had 9 bases not matched to a gene; V was cut back by 3 bases and J by 7 bases. The CDR3 has 15 residues. The CDR3 DNA reads as TGTGCCAGTAGTATCAGTGGGAGGGAGTGGAATGAGCAGTTCTTC. It codes for CASSISGREWNEQFF.

This clone was counted between two and nine times. The V call is TRBV5-4, the J call TRBJ1-6; a possible D gene is TRBD1 (6 bases). Trimming stripped 0 bases from V and 5 bases from J, with 9 bases between. CDR3 size: 15 residues. Germline CDR1 is SGHNT and CDR2 is YYREEE (reference sequence). This CDR3 is CASSLGQEHNSPLHF. As DNA, the CDR3 is TGTGCCAGCAGCTTGGGACAGGAGCATAATTCACCCCTCCACTTT.

This chain joins TRBV7-2 and TRBJ2-5; 11 bases fit TRBD2. After removal of 4 bases from V and 0 bases from J, the junction contained 4 bases not matched to a gene. CDR1 SGHTA and CDR2 FQGNSA come from the germline V gene. This CDR3 has 16 amino acids. The CDR3 loop is CASSSRGLADQETQYF. CDR3 coding DNA: TGTGCCAGCAGCTCGAGGGGACTAGCGGACCAAGAGACCCAGTACTTC.

This sequence joins TRBV6-7 and TRBJ1-2; possible D gene TRBD1, 6 bases. TRBV6-7 is filed as an ORF, its function uncertain. This CDR3 comprises 15 residues. V lost 0 bases, J lost 4 bases, and 12 bases lay in between. CDR3 coding DNA: TGTGCCAGCAGTTACTCGATTAAGGGGGTCTATGGCTACACCTTC. Translation: CASSYSIKGVYGYTF.

The chain joins TRBV5-1 to TRBJ1-1; a possible D gene is TRBD1 (6 bases). Deletions cut 4 bases from V and 1 base from J, with 11 bases between. The CDR3 runs 14 residues. The V gene's germline CDR1 is SGHRS and CDR2 YFSETQ. The CDR3 DNA sequence: TGCGCCAGCAGCGTCGGGACACCGAACACTGAAGCTTTCTTT. As protein: CASSVGTPNTEAFF.

The V and J genes are TRBV11-3 and TRBJ2-1; TRBD1 aligns across 12 bases. Germline loops: CDR1 SGHNT, CDR2 YENEEA. Losses at the gene ends were 5 bases for V and 8 bases for J; bases not matched to a gene: 4. The CDR3 sequence is 14 residues long. CDR3 sequence: CASSQGQGADEQFF. CDR3 DNA sequence: TGTGCCAGCAGCCAGGGACAGGGGGCGGATGAGCAGTTCTTC. Full variable domain (rest looked up from reference TRBV11-3 and TRBJ2-1): EAGVVQSPRYKIIEKKQPVAFWCNPISGHNTLYWYLQNLGQGPELLIRYENEEAVDDSQLPKDRFSAERLKGVDSTLKIQPAELGDSAVYLCASSQGQGADEQFFGPGTRLTVL.

The J gene is TRBJ1-1, the V gene TRBV5-1; TRBD1 matches 10 bases. The trim removed 6 bases at V and 3 bases at J, leaving 8 bases unmatched. The CDR3 has 15 amino acids. Germline-derived CDR1 and CDR2 are SGHRS and YFSETQ. CDR3 DNA sequence: TGCGCCAGCACCAGCGGGGGGACAGGGGACACTGAAGCTTTCTTT. It yields the protein CASTSGGTGDTEAFF.

The CDR3 DNA reads as TGTGCCAGCAGCTTAGACAGGGTTGACACTGAAGCTTTCTTT. It is translated as CASSLDRVDTEAFF. The chain links TRBV7-9 to TRBJ1-1, with a weak D call TRBD1 (6 bases). The CDR3 length is 14 residues. Between the trimmed V and J ends, which lost 1 base and 3 bases, there was a span of 9 bases. Germline V CDR1 and CDR2: SEHNR, FQNEAQ (reference sequence).

CDR3 sequence: CASGGGTGAYEQFF. As DNA, the CDR3 is TGTGCCAGCGGCGGGGGGACAGGGGCCTATGAGCAGTTCTTC. The genes are TRBV7-9 and TRBJ2-1; 10 nucleotides match TRBD1. CDR1 is SEHNR and CDR2 is FQNEAQ in the germline V gene (reference sequence). Unmatched junction bases numbered 9, after V lost 8 bases and J lost 8 bases. The CDR3 is made up of 14 amino acids.

This chain uses TRBV2 with TRBJ2-2; TRBD1 is a possible D gene (6 bases). Trimming left V 4 bases short and J 5 bases short, with 11 bases between. The germline CDR1 and CDR2 sequences are SNHLY and FYNNEI. The CDR3 sequence is 14 residues long. CDR3 amino acids: CASSADSHTGELFF. In nucleotides, the CDR3 is TGTGCCAGCAGTGCGGACAGCCATACCGGGGAGCTGTTTTTT.

The chain is built from TRBV10-3 and TRBJ2-1; TRBD1 matches at 9 bases. Germline CDR1 is ENHRY and CDR2 is SYGVKD. The V gene end was trimmed by 6 bases and the J gene end by 4 bases; junction bases not matched to a gene: 13. The CDR3 sequence is 17 residues long. The CDR3 bases are TGTGCCATCAGGAATCCGACAGGGGGAGTGCCTTACAATGAGCAGTTCTTC. Translating gives CAIRNPTGGVPYNEQFF.

The rearrangement uses TRBV5-1 and TRBJ2-1; 9 bases fit TRBD1. The CDR3 length is 15 residues. CDR1 and CDR2 from the germline V gene are SGHRS and YFSETQ. V gave up 7 bases and J gave up 5 bases; unmatched junction bases: 10. CDR3 amino acids: CASGHPTGGDNEQFF. CDR3 in DNA: TGCGCCAGCGGCCACCCGACAGGGGGAGACAATGAGCAGTTCTTC.

The chain carries TRBV7-9 and TRBJ1-6; maybe TRBD1 (5 bases). The CDR3 length is 15 residues. CDR1 and CDR2 (germline): SEHNR, FQNEAQ (reference sequence). The V and J ends lost 1 base and 7 bases respectively, with 11 bases between them. CDR3 sequence reads: CASSLVGRANSPLHF. The CDR3 bases are TGTGCCAGCAGCTTAGTAGGCAGGGCGAATTCACCCCTCCACTTT.

The chain recombines TRBV7-2 with TRBJ2-3; 14 bases map to TRBD2. The CDR3 contains 17 residues. CDR1 and CDR2 (germline): SGHTA, FQGNSA. The trim removed 4 bases at V and 4 bases at J, leaving 7 bases unmatched. CDR3 nucleotide sequence: TGTGCCAGCAGCTCACGAAGGACTAGCGGGGGGCCAGATACGCAGTATTTT. It codes for CASSSRRTSGGPDTQYF.

The chain has TRBV27 and TRBJ2-7; TRBD2 matches 13 bases. The CDR3 sequence is 18 residues long. After removal of 10 bases from V and 0 bases from J, the junction contained 15 bases not matched to a gene. Germline CDR1 is MNHEY and CDR2 is SMNVEV (reference sequence). CDR3 residues: CATLGQGGTSGNSYEQYF. The DNA for the CDR3 is TGTGCCACCCTCGGACAGGGGGGGACTAGCGGGAACTCCTACGAGCAGTACTTC.

CDR3 coding DNA: TGTGCCAGCAGTTCCCAACAATACCCTCCTAGCACAGATACGCAGTATTTT. It yields the protein CASSSQQYPPSTDTQYF. This chain uses TRBV27 with TRBJ2-3, with D unclear. Between the trimmed V and J ends, which lost 4 bases and 0 bases, there was a span of 17 bases. The CDR3 has 17 residues. Germline lookup yields CDR1 MNHEY and CDR2 SMNVEV (reference sequence).

The rearrangement uses TRBV2 and TRBJ2-2; maybe TRBD1 (6 bases). The CDR3 contains 14 residues. Germline-derived CDR1 and CDR2 are SNHLY and FYNNEI. V was cut by 7 bases and J by 6 bases, with 15 bases left in between. CDR3 region: CASNLRGMAGELFF. Written as DNA, the CDR3 is TGTGCCAGCAATCTGAGGGGGATGGCCGGGGAGCTGTTTTTT. The variable domain in full, completed from reference TRBV2 and TRBJ2-2, reads EPEVTQTPSHQVTQMGQEVILRCVPISNHLYFYWYRQILGQKVEFLVSFYNNEISEKSEIFDDQFSVERPDGSNFTLKIRSTKLEDSAMYFCASNLRGMAGELFFGEGSRLTVL.

The chain couples TRBV4-2 to TRBJ2-7; TRBD2 matches 9 bases. The CDR3 is 15 residues long. J gave up 5 bases and V 1 base, and 6 bases lay outside the gene matches. CDR1 and CDR2 from the germline V gene are LGHNA and YNFKEQ. This CDR3 is CASSQAQREVHEQYF. In nucleotides, the CDR3 is TGTGCCAGCAGCCAAGCCCAGCGGGAGGTCCACGAGCAGTACTTC.

The rearrangement joins TRBV2 to TRBJ1-3, with 8 positions matching TRBD1. CDR1 SNHLY and CDR2 FYNNEI come from the germline V gene. The CDR3 extends over 15 amino acids. Trimming took 6 bases from V and 2 from J; bases not matched to a gene: 6. CDR3 coding DNA: TGTGCCAGCAGGCCCAAGACAGGGGCTGGAAACACCATATATTTT. Its translation: CASRPKTGAGNTIYF.

The V gene is TRBV28, the J gene TRBJ2-3; TRBD2 matches 9 bases. V shed 7 bases, J shed 1 base, and the junction held 9 bases outside the gene matches. CDR1 and CDR2 (germline): MDHEN, SYDVKM. The CDR3 runs 16 residues. This CDR3 is CASNLGTSFGTDTQYF. CDR3 DNA: TGTGCCAGCAACCTTGGGACTAGCTTCGGCACAGATACGCAGTATTTT.

The rearrangement links TRBV19 to TRBJ1-1; possible D gene TRBD1, 6 bases. Deletions cut 10 bases from V and 0 bases from J, with 12 bases between. Germline assignment: CDR1 LNHDA and CDR2 SQIVND (reference sequence). This CDR3 has 13 amino acids. Here the CDR3 reads CATGRGVNTEAFF. The CDR3 region has the DNA TGTGCCACAGGGAGGGGGGTGAACACTGAAGCTTTCTTT.

The chain has TRBV30 and TRBJ1-2; TRBD1 matches at 7 bases. The CDR3 is made up of 17 amino acids. Per germline, CDR1 GTSNPN and CDR2 SVGIG (reference sequence). The trim removed 0 bases at V and 8 bases at J, leaving 18 bases unmatched. The chain's CDR3 is CAWSVNRDSRSIWGYTF. The CDR3 nucleotides read TGTGCCTGGAGTGTTAACCGGGACAGCCGTTCCATTTGGGGCTACACCTTC.

This chain links TRBV5-1 with TRBJ2-7; 7 positions match TRBD2. J lost 6 bases, V lost 0 bases, and 12 bases had no gene match. Per the germline V gene, CDR1 is SGHRS and CDR2 is YFSETQ. The CDR3 has 16 residues. The CDR3: CASSLAVSGMTGEQYF. CDR3 DNA: TGCGCCAGCAGCTTGGCTGTCAGCGGGATGACGGGCGAGCAGTACTTC.

V gene TRBV10-3 combines with J gene TRBJ1-1, with D possibly being TRBD1 (5 bases). Germline V gene data show CDR1 as ENHRY and CDR2 as SYGVKD. With 1 base removed from V and 5 bases from J, the gap between germline ends came to 11 bases. The CDR3 loop spans 14 amino acids. The CDR3 spells CAISEFREGTEAFF. The CDR3 DNA sequence: TGTGCCATCAGTGAGTTCAGGGAGGGGACTGAAGCTTTCTTT.

The chain combines TRBV11-2 with TRBJ2-6, with a weak D call TRBD1 (5 bases). The CDR3 has 15 amino acids. Trimming took off 6 bases at V and 1 base at J, with 10 bases between the two ends. In germline, CDR1 is SGHAT, CDR2 FQNNGV. The CDR3 spells CASSSRDSGANVLTF. The CDR3 coding sequence is TGTGCCAGCAGTTCCAGGGATTCTGGGGCCAACGTCCTGACTTTC.

The CDR3: CASSSNSGSYNEQFF. As DNA, the CDR3 is TGTGCCAGCAGCTCGAATAGCGGGAGTTACAATGAGCAGTTCTTC. The chain carries TRBV7-3 and TRBJ2-1, with 9 bases fitting TRBD2. V lost 4 bases, J lost 4 bases, and 5 bases stayed unmatched. This CDR3 has 15 residues. Germline values: CDR1 SGHTA, CDR2 FQGTGA.

The chain carries TRBV5-1 and TRBJ2-2, with TRBD1 matching 10 bases. Germline V gene lookup returns CDR1 SGHRS and CDR2 YFSETQ. V was clipped by 4 bases and J by 3 bases; unmatched bases: 9. This CDR3 has 17 residues. CDR3 residues: CASSTRQGARYTGELFF. For the CDR3, the DNA is TGCGCCAGCAGCACTCGACAGGGGGCTAGATACACCGGGGAGCTGTTTTTT.

The genes are TRBV27 and TRBJ1-1; D possibly corresponds to TRBD1 (6 bases). Trimming pared 5 bases from V and 1 base from J, leaving 14 bases between. Per germline, CDR1 MNHEY and CDR2 SMNVEV (reference sequence). The CDR3 runs to 15 residues. CDR3 region: CASSPSGERNTEAFF. For the CDR3, the DNA is TGTGCCAGCAGTCCCTCAGGGGAACGGAACACTGAAGCTTTCTTT.

This clone has more than one count but fewer than ten. The chain couples TRBV7-3 to TRBJ2-5; D perhaps matches TRBD1 (5 bases). V shed 0 bases and J shed 5 bases, with 7 bases lying between them. The CDR3 contains 13 residues. CDR1 and CDR2 from the germline V gene are SGHTA and FQGTGA. The CDR3 loop is CASSLTSGETQYF. CDR3 coding DNA: TGTGCCAGCAGCTTAACTTCAGGGGAGACCCAGTACTTC.

The chain joins TRBV10-3 to TRBJ2-7, with 7 bases aligning to TRBD2. The CDR3 has 16 amino acids. The V gene end was trimmed by 6 bases and the J gene end by 2 bases; junction bases not matched to a gene: 13. Germline CDR1 ENHRY, CDR2 SYGVKD. The CDR3, as DNA: TGTGCCATCAGCGATGCACTAGCGACAACTCCCTACGAGCAGTACTTC. It yields the protein CAISDALATTPYEQYF.

This clone was seen once. The J gene is TRBJ2-1, the V gene TRBV28; a possible D gene is TRBD1 (5 bases). Germline values: CDR1 MDHEN, CDR2 SYDVKM. The CDR3 runs to 13 residues. Trimming left V 6 bases short and J 5 bases short, with 11 bases between. CDR3 residues: CASSLDRNNEQFF. The CDR3 DNA follows: TGTGCCAGCAGCCTTGACAGAAACAATGAGCAGTTCTTC. Complete variable domain (other parts from reference TRBV28 and TRBJ2-1): DVKVTQSSRYLVKRTGEKVFLECVQDMDHENMFWYRQDPGLGLRLIYFSYDVKMKEKGDIPEGYSVSREKKERFSLILESASTNQTSMYLCASSLDRNNEQFFGPGTRLTVL.

This chain uses TRBV10-2 with TRBJ2-2; D ambiguous. Per the germline V gene, CDR1 is WSHSY and CDR2 is SAAADI. V lost 0 bases, J lost 6 bases, and 11 bases lay in between. This CDR3 is 15 amino acids long. The CDR3 DNA sequence: TGCGCCAGCAGTGAGTCGGCAGGTGGGCCCGGGGAGCTGTTTTTT. Translation: CASSESAGGPGELFF.